The clone carrying this T cell receptor beta chain showed up just a few times. Its antigen remains unknown. There were only Caucasian adults among the donors, and all lived in Nashville, Tennessee. This sample is drawn from a study of shared clonotypes between healthy human individuals. General observations from the study: In several donors, around 4.5% of naive CD4 clonotypes appeared in common.

Germline trimming cut 2 bases from V and 11 bases from J; bases unmatched to any gene: 11. Looked up from germline, CDR1 is GTSNPN and CDR2 is SVGIG (reference sequence). This CDR3 region has 14 residues. The data were produced by immunoSEQ multiplex PCR, yet TCRdb's version contains in-frame clones alone and is incomplete. The data show 2 million to 3 million clones, approximately 94% seen once. The chain couples TRBV30 to TRBJ1-1; TRBD1 matches 10 bases. The sequence derives from a man between 18 and 35 years old in good health. Some clones in this sample may be carry-over from other donors' samples. Source material: naive CD4+ T cells from PBMCs. This sample's subset: CD45RA+ positively selected. For the CDR3, the DNA is TGTGCCTGGAGTCCGGACAGGGGGATCTCTGGGGCTTTCTTT. This translates into CAWSPDRGISGAFF.